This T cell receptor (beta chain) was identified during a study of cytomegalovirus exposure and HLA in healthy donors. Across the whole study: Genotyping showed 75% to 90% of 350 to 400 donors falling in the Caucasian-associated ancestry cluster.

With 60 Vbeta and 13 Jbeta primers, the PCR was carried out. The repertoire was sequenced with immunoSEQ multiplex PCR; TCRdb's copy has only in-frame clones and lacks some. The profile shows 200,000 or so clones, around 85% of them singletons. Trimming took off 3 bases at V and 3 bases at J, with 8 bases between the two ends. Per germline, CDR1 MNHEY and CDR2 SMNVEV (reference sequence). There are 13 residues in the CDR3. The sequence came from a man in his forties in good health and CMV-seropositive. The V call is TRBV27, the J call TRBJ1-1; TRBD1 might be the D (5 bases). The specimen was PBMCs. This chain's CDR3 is CASSFGGDTEAFF. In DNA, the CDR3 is TGTGCCAGCAGTTTTGGGGGGGACACTGAAGCTTTCTTT.